This T cell receptor (beta chain) originates from a study of T cells after yellow fever vaccination. V gave up 4 bases and J gave up 0 bases; unmatched junction bases: 13. Germline V gene lookup returns CDR1 SGHTA and CDR2 FQGNSA. The CDR3 runs to 21 residues. TCRdb processed the 5' RACE reads anew with MiXCR; each CDR3 protein has one entry. The sample has 300,000 or so distinct CDR3 sequences, 3% to 4.5% seen once; the top ten hold 20% to 30%. This clonotype was sampled from a man aged 18 to 35 who received the YFV17D yellow fever vaccine. The V and J genes are TRBV7-2 and TRBJ2-6, with TRBD2 matching over 12 bases. The starting material was PBMCs, obtained 5 days after the yellow fever booster vaccination. The CDR3 bases are TGTGCCAGCAGCTCTCGGCAACTAGCGGGGGGAACCATCTCTGGGGCCAACGTCCTGACTTTC. It encodes CASSSRQLAGGTISGANVLTF.